One and the same sample provided the 26 T cell receptor beta chains below, sequenced in a study of PD-1 blockade in classical Hodgkin lymphoma. Profiling relied on immunoSEQ multiplex PCR, and the TCRdb table lists in-frame clones only, not all of them. The repertoire holds about 63,000 clones, with around 90% as singletons. All trial patients relapsed after autologous stem cell transplantation. The source was peripheral blood mononuclear cells (PBMCs), collected before the second cycle of nivolumab. The receptors were sampled from a human donor with classical Hodgkin lymphoma.

The chain has TRBV28 and TRBJ1-1; 10 bases align to TRBD1. The CDR3 consists of 16 residues. Trimming cost V 4 bases and J 0 bases; bases outside gene matches: 5. CDR1 and CDR2 from the germline V gene are MDHEN and SYDVKM. CDR3 DNA: TGTGCCAGCAGTTACCCGGGACAGGGGTTGAACACTGAAGCTTTCTTT. This sequence encodes CASSYPGQGLNTEAFF. Supplemented by reference TRBV28 and TRBJ1-1, the full variable domain reads DVKVTQSSRYLVKRTGEKVFLECVQDMDHENMFWYRQDPGLGLRLIYFSYDVKMKEKGDIPEGYSVSREKKERFSLILESASTNQTSMYLCASSYPGQGLNTEAFFGQGTRLTVV.

The rearrangement joins TRBV19 to TRBJ1-2; 8 nucleotides line up with TRBD1. CDR3 length equals 13 residues. V lost 7 bases and J lost 7; bases outside the gene matches: 8. Germline V gene lookup returns CDR1 LNHDA and CDR2 SQIVND (reference sequence). CDR3 residues: CASTGQGAGGYTF. CDR3 DNA: TGTGCCAGTACTGGGCAGGGGGCCGGTGGCTACACCTTC. Using reference TRBV19 and TRBJ1-2 for the parts outside the CDR3, the full variable domain is DGGITQSPKYLFRKEGQNVTLSCEQNLNHDAMYWYRQDPGQGLRLIYYSQIVNDFQKGDIAEGYSVSREKKESFPLTVTSAQKNPTAFYLCASTGQGAGGYTFGSGTRLTVV.

This clone was seen a handful of times. J is TRBJ1-2 and V is TRBV9; no reliable D call. The V gene lost 2 bases and the J gene lost 13 bases, with 3 bases spanning the gap. The length of the CDR3 is 8 residues. Germline CDR1 SGDLS, CDR2 YYNGEE. The CDR3 loop reads CASSVTTF. CDR3 nucleotide sequence: TGTGCCAGCAGCGTTACCACCTTC.

This chain uses TRBV9 with TRBJ1-1; D ambiguous. CDR3 length equals 17 residues. The V and J ends lost 0 bases and 0 bases respectively, with 15 bases between them. CDR1 and CDR2 from the germline V gene are SGDLS and YYNGEE. The CDR3 protein is CASSVAGPLSMNTEAFF. CDR3 in DNA: TGTGCCAGCAGCGTAGCTGGGCCGCTTAGCATGAACACTGAAGCTTTCTTT.

This clone was seen a few times. The chain uses TRBV7-3 and TRBJ2-7; D is possibly TRBD2 (5 bases). V dropped 5 bases and J dropped 3 bases, with 11 bases sitting between them. This CDR3 is built from 13 residues. Per the germline V gene, CDR1 is SGHTA and CDR2 is FQGTGA. CDR3 protein: CASSRGSLYEQYF. In nucleotides, the CDR3 is TGTGCCAGCAGCCGGGGAAGCCTCTACGAGCAGTACTTC.

In the case of this clone: This same CDR3 is encoded by further DNA sequences in the sample. V gene TRBV5-1 combines with J gene TRBJ1-1; D not resolved. This CDR3 has 14 amino acids. CDR1 and CDR2 (germline): SGHRS, YFSETQ. V was cut by 0 bases and J by 0 bases, with 6 bases left in between. This CDR3 reads CASSLGAMNTEAFF. CDR3 nucleotide sequence: TGCGCCAGCAGCTTGGGGGCAATGAACACTGAAGCTTTCTTT.

The gene calls are TRBV11-1 and TRBJ1-1, with 8 bases fitting TRBD1. V lost 4 bases, J lost 7 bases, and 8 bases stayed unmatched. This CDR3 region has 14 residues. The V gene's germline CDR1 is SGHAT and CDR2 FQDESV (reference sequence). The CDR3 bases are TGTGCCAGCAGCTCCCACTCGGACAGGGATGAAGCTTTCTTT. As protein: CASSSHSDRDEAFF.

The J gene is TRBJ1-2, the V gene TRBV7-8; D call uncertain. Germline loops: CDR1 SGHVS, CDR2 FQNEAQ. The CDR3 sequence is 14 residues long. Deletions cut 4 bases from V and 4 bases from J, with 13 bases between. The CDR3 DNA reads TGTGCCAGCAGCTCCTCCGACGGCTTCTATGGCTACACCTTC. As protein: CASSSSDGFYGYTF.

The chain has TRBV6-5 and TRBJ1-1; D is ambiguous. The CDR3 has 13 residues. With 4 bases removed from V and 10 bases from J, the gap between germline ends came to 16 bases. Germline CDR1 MNHEY, CDR2 SVGAGI. CDR3 loop: CASSFPGAPGAFF. In DNA form, the CDR3 reads TGTGCCAGCAGTTTCCCGGGTGCTCCGGGAGCTTTCTTT.

The rearrangement links TRBV28 to TRBJ2-7; 12 bases are a match to TRBD1. J was trimmed by 4 bases and V by 3 bases; bases with no gene match: 13. CDR3 size: 18 residues. Germline V gene lookup returns CDR1 MDHEN and CDR2 SYDVKM. The CDR3 loop is CASSFPARDRGRGYEQYF. The DNA of the CDR3 is TGTGCCAGCAGTTTTCCCGCCCGGGACAGGGGGCGCGGGTACGAGCAGTACTTC.

The gene calls are TRBV6-5 and TRBJ1-5; 7 bases are shared with TRBD1. Unmatched junction bases numbered 6, after V lost 5 bases and J lost 5 bases. CDR1 and CDR2 from the germline V gene are MNHEY and SVGAGI. The CDR3 runs 14 residues. The CDR3 protein is CASSLDRADQPQHF. Here the CDR3 DNA reads TGTGCCAGCAGTCTTGACAGGGCCGATCAGCCCCAGCATTTT.

The rearrangement joins TRBV4-1 to TRBJ1-4; D perhaps matches TRBD1 (6 bases). Germline CDR1 and CDR2: MGHRA and YSYEKL. Trimming pared 0 bases from V and 3 bases from J, leaving 11 bases between. The CDR3 sequence is 16 residues long. As DNA, the CDR3 is TGCGCCAGCAGCCAAGATTATACAGGGCCTAATGAAAAACTGTTTTTT. As protein: CASSQDYTGPNEKLFF.

CDR3 bases: TGTGCCAGCCACACTAGAGGCCGCGGCACCGGGGAGCTGTTTTTT. It is translated as CASHTRGRGTGELFF. The chain recombines TRBV6-5 with TRBJ2-2, with D maybe TRBD2 (5 bases). This CDR3 has 15 residues. V was pared by 8 bases and J by 4 bases, with 17 bases between. CDR1 MNHEY and CDR2 SVGAGI come from the germline V gene.

The J gene is TRBJ1-1, the V gene TRBV7-8; TRBD1 agrees at 7 bases. Germline V gives CDR1 SGHVS, CDR2 FQNEAQ. The CDR3 runs 20 residues. The J segment lost 0 bases and the V segment lost 0 bases, leaving 16 bases of the junction unmatched. The CDR3 loop is CASSLAREQGTVPMNTEAFF. CDR3 sequence (DNA): TGTGCCAGCAGCTTAGCGCGCGAACAGGGGACCGTCCCGATGAACACTGAAGCTTTCTTT.

The chain has TRBV5-1 and TRBJ2-5; D unresolved. Germline V lookup: CDR1 SGHRS, CDR2 YFSETQ. The CDR3 totals 13 residues. The V end was cut by 5 bases, the J end by 1 base, with 9 bases between. CDR3 residues: CASRAGTQETQYF. The CDR3 nucleotides read TGCGCCAGCAGGGCCGGAACCCAAGAGACCCAGTACTTC.

The J gene is TRBJ2-1, the V gene TRBV10-3; TRBD2 aligns across 10 bases. Trimming at V came to 0 bases and at J to 7 bases, leaving 15 bases not matched to a gene. This CDR3 is 19 amino acids long. CDR1 ENHRY and CDR2 SYGVKD come from the germline V gene. CDR3 amino acids: CAISESRVNSGGPVNEQFF. The CDR3 DNA reads TGTGCCATCAGTGAGTCGAGGGTAAATAGCGGGGGGCCTGTGAATGAGCAGTTCTTC.

CDR3 loop: CASSEVGSGGIETQYF. The CDR3 nucleotides read TGTGCCAGCAGTGAAGTAGGTAGCGGGGGGATCGAGACCCAGTACTTC. The chain is built from TRBV2 and TRBJ2-5; the match to TRBD2 covers 10 bases. The CDR3 contains 16 residues. Germline V gene sequence: CDR1 SNHLY, CDR2 FYNNEI. V dropped 1 base and J dropped 5; count of bases not matched to a gene: 7.

J is TRBJ2-3 and V is TRBV5-1; D is possibly TRBD1 (5 bases). CDR3 length: 12 amino acids. Germline V gene sequence: CDR1 SGHRS, CDR2 YFSETQ. V lost 4 bases and J 5 bases, leaving 8 bases between the germline ends. DNA for the CDR3: TGCGCCAGCAGCACCGACAGAGATACGCAGTATTTT. It encodes CASSTDRDTQYF.

The rearrangement links TRBV27 to TRBJ2-3; possible D gene TRBD2, 5 bases. Germline CDR1 is MNHEY and CDR2 is SMNVEV (reference sequence). V lost 1 base and J 5 bases, leaving 7 bases between the germline ends. This CDR3 has 13 residues. The CDR3 loop reads CASSLLGEDTQYF. The CDR3 nucleotides are TGTGCCAGCAGTTTATTGGGAGAAGATACGCAGTATTTT.

The chain uses TRBV5-1 and TRBJ2-7, with TRBD1 matching 7 bases. The V gene's germline CDR1 is SGHRS and CDR2 YFSETQ. This CDR3 has 15 amino acids. The V gene end was trimmed by 0 bases and the J gene end by 2 bases; junction bases not matched to a gene: 5. The DNA of the CDR3 is TGCGCCAGCAGCTTGGTGACAGGGCCCCCCTACGAGCAGTACTTC. Translation: CASSLVTGPPYEQYF.

This clone was seen more than once but under ten times. The chain carries TRBV2 and TRBJ1-5; TRBD1 might be the D (5 bases). CDR1 is SNHLY and CDR2 is FYNNEI in the germline V gene. Trimming stripped 0 bases from V and 0 bases from J, with 18 bases between. The CDR3 consists of 19 residues. DNA of the CDR3: TGTGCCAGCAGTGAAGCGCAGGACAACTTCCTTTATAGCAATCAGCCCCAGCATTTT. This codes for CASSEAQDNFLYSNQPQHF.

The chain recombines TRBV6-5 with TRBJ1-1; D is perhaps TRBD1 (5 bases). Germline V CDR1 and CDR2: MNHEY, SVGAGI. The CDR3 has 13 amino acids. Trimming removed 5 bases at V and 1 base at J, with 8 bases between. CDR3 coding DNA: TGTGCCAGCAGTCCGGGGGGGAACACTGAAGCTTTCTTT. Translated: CASSPGGNTEAFF.

This clone appeared a few times. The chain uses TRBV4-2 and TRBJ1-1, with TRBD1 matching 7 bases. The germline gives CDR1 LGHNA, CDR2 YNFKEQ. Losses at the gene ends were 0 bases for V and 1 base for J; bases not matched to a gene: 2. The CDR3 runs to 15 residues. The CDR3 nucleotides are TGTGCCAGCAGCCAAGACGAGGGGGCGAACACTGAAGCTTTCTTT. It yields the protein CASSQDEGANTEAFF.

The V gene is TRBV30, the J gene TRBJ1-1, with D hard to call. Trimming cost V 0 bases and J 1 base, with 15 bases left between them. The germline V gene has CDR1 GTSNPN and CDR2 SVGIG (reference sequence). The CDR3 runs 16 residues. The CDR3 DNA sequence: TGTGCCTGGAGTGTACGCGCCCGCCTTGGGAACACTGAAGCTTTCTTT. Translation gives CAWSVRARLGNTEAFF.

The chain combines TRBV6-5 with TRBJ2-5; the D is unclear. The J call may be wrong; the DNA end is better matched by TRBJ2-7. Germline CDR1 reads MNHEY; CDR2 reads SVGAGI. This CDR3 comprises 14 residues. CDR3 DNA sequence: TGTGCCAGCAGTTGGGCGTCTAAATCCTACGAGCAGTACTTC. It translates to CASSWASKSYEQYF.

The J gene is TRBJ1-1, the V gene TRBV6-5, with D perhaps matching TRBD1 (5 bases). The CDR3 has 15 residues. Looked up from germline, CDR1 is MNHEY and CDR2 is SVGAGI. Trimming pared 2 bases from V and 6 bases from J, leaving 16 bases between. The CDR3 here is CASSYPGPRIAEAFF. The CDR3 nucleotides are TGTGCCAGCAGTTACCCAGGGCCCAGGATAGCTGAAGCTTTCTTT.